This is a list of T cell receptor beta chains from one sample in a study of beta chain features in type 1 diabetes. Clones were sequenced by immunoSEQ multiplex PCR, and TCRdb holds only the in-frame ones, with some missing. The top ten clones hold just over 0.015% of a sample with roughly 350,000 clones, more than 9.5% of them seen once. Input material: naive CD4+ T cells from blood. These receptors came from a woman under 40 in good health. Each CDR3 is given with its conserved first and last residue. The D gene is left open where the match is weak. Part of the rows lack a size; the others show once, few, many or a class for expanded clones.

abundance	d_gene	v_gene	j_gene	CDR3nt	CDR3aa
few	.	TRBV21-1	TRBJ1-1	TGTGCCAGCAGCAAACCCCCGGACAGGGGTTACACTGAAGCTTTCTTT	CASSKPPDRGYTEAFF
.	.	TRBV2	TRBJ2-7	TGTGCCAGCAGTGAAAATAGGGAGACCGAGCAGTACTTC	CASSENRETEQYF
.	TRBD1	TRBV11-2	TRBJ2-2	TGTGCCAGCAGCTTCGGGACAGTTAGCACCGGGGAGCTGTTTTTT	CASSFGTVSTGELFF
.	TRBD1	TRBV5-4	TRBJ2-5	TGTGCCAGCAGCTTGGGACAGGGGCAAGAGACCCAGTACTTC	CASSLGQGQETQYF
.	TRBD1	TRBV7-2	TRBJ1-5	TGTGCCAGCAGTTCTGCCGGGACAGGGGCCGGCCAGCCCCAGCATTTT	CASSSAGTGAGQPQHF
few	.	TRBV9	TRBJ1-4	TGTGCCAGCAGCGTAGGCCAAGCCTTTAATGAAAAACTGTTTTTT	CASSVGQAFNEKLFF
few	.	TRBV5-4	TRBJ1-2	TGTGCCAGCAGCGGAGTGGTTGACTATGGCTACACCTTC	CASSGVVDYGYTF
.	.	TRBV9	TRBJ2-7	TGTGCCAGCAGCGCCCGAGACACGGGGTCCTACGAGCAGTACTTC	CASSARDTGSYEQYF
.	.	TRBV30	TRBJ1-2	TGTGCCTGGAGTATATTGGGGGCGGTCGGCTACACCTTC	CAWSILGAVGYTF
.	TRBD1	TRBV29-1	TRBJ2-4	TGCAGCGTCTTGACAGGGGCAAATAACATTCAGTACTTC	CSVLTGANNIQYF
.	TRBD1	TRBV4-3	TRBJ2-1	TGCGCCAGCAGCCGCCAAACCGGGACAGGCTACAATGAGCAGTTCTTC	CASSRQTGTGYNEQFF
few	TRBD1	TRBV2	TRBJ2-5	TGTGCCAGCAGTGAAGAGGGACAGTCCGGGGTGACCCAGTACTTC	CASSEEGQSGVTQYF
.	TRBD1	TRBV7-9	TRBJ1-4	TGTGCCAGCAGCTACGGGACAGGGAACGAAAAACTGTTTTTT	CASSYGTGNEKLFF
few	.	TRBV5-1	TRBJ2-7	TGCGCCAGCAGCTTGGGGGCCTCCTACGAGCAGTACTTC	CASSLGASYEQYF
few	.	TRBV7-2	TRBJ2-5	TGTGCCAGCAGCTTAGCCCCAACGGAGGAGACCCAGTACTTC	CASSLAPTEETQYF
.	.	TRBV6-5	TRBJ2-3	TGTGCCAGCACCGGGAGTCTCATGGAGCAGTATTTT	CASTGSLMEQYF
few	.	TRBV5-1	TRBJ2-7	TGCGCCAGCAGCCTAAGGGACAATAGGTACGAGCAGTACTTC	CASSLRDNRYEQYF
few	.	TRBV30	TRBJ2-5	TGTGCCTGGAGTGTGGTTCAGGGATGGGAGACCCAGTACTTC	CAWSVVQGWETQYF
.	TRBD1	TRBV7-2	TRBJ1-4	TGTGCCAGCAGCCCGCGGACAGGGGCCTTTACAACTAATGAAAAACTGTTTTTT	CASSPRTGAFTTNEKLFF
.	TRBD2	TRBV11-2	TRBJ2-5	TGTGCCAGCAGCTTAGGGGTACTAGCGGGAGTCCGGGAGACCCAGTACTTC	CASSLGVLAGVRETQYF
.	TRBD2	TRBV7-6	TRBJ2-3	TGTGCCAGCAGCCCCCGTAGTGCGGGAGGGATCTCAGATACGCAGTATTTT	CASSPRSAGGISDTQYF
.	.	TRBV4-1	TRBJ2-1	TGCGCCAGCAGCCAAGGTCCCGTGGGGGGCTCCTACAATGAGCAGTTCTTC	CASSQGPVGGSYNEQFF
few	TRBD1	TRBV7-8	TRBJ2-7	TGTGCCAGCAGCCAAGACAGGGAGAGGGAGCAGTACTTC	CASSQDREREQYF
.	TRBD2	TRBV28	TRBJ2-7	TGTGCCGCGGGGGGTATCTCCTACGAGCAGTACTTC	CAAGGISYEQYF
.	.	TRBV15	TRBJ1-2	TGTGCCACCAGCAGAGCCCTGGAGGACGGCAAAGGCTACACCTTC	CATSRALEDGKGYTF
few	.	TRBV29-1	TRBJ2-7	TGCAGCGTTGGGGCGGGGGCGAGCTCCTACGAGCAGTACTTC	CSVGAGASSYEQYF
few	TRBD1	TRBV9	TRBJ1-2	TGTGCCAGCAGCCCCCCGACCGGGACAGCCACACGTGCTAACTATGGCTACACCTTC	CASSPPTGTATRANYGYTF
.	.	TRBV28	TRBJ2-5	TGTGCCAGCAGTCGCAGGGAGACCCAGTACTTC	CASSRRETQYF
few	.	TRBV18	TRBJ2-7	TGTGCCAGCTCACCACGGGCGGGGAATGAGCAGTACTTC	CASSPRAGNEQYF
.	.	TRBV6-1	TRBJ1-4	TGTGCCAGCAGTGAAGAAGGGGGGGCGAGAGGATTTAATGAAAAACTGTTTTTT	CASSEEGGARGFNEKLFF
.	.	TRBV9	TRBJ1-1	TGTGCCAGCAGCGTAGCGCGGGGTCCGAACACTGAAGCTTTCTTT	CASSVARGPNTEAFF
.	TRBD1	TRBV30	TRBJ1-5	TGTGCCTGGAGTGTACAGGGGGGCAGCAATCAGCCCCAGCATTTT	CAWSVQGGSNQPQHF
few	TRBD2	TRBV7-2	TRBJ2-7	TGTGCCAGCAGCCTAGCGGGAGGTACCTACGAGCAGTACTTC	CASSLAGGTYEQYF
.	TRBD1	TRBV7-2	TRBJ2-7	TGTGCCAGCAGCCCCGGGACAGAGGTTGGTAAGCAGTACTTC	CASSPGTEVGKQYF
few	TRBD2	TRBV4-2	TRBJ2-1	TGTGCCAGCAGCCAAGATAGTCTAGCGGTTGTCTACAATGAGCAGTTCTTC	CASSQDSLAVVYNEQFF
.	TRBD2	TRBV7-8	TRBJ2-3	TGTGCCAGCAGCTTAGGGGTCGCCAGCGGGGCTAGCACAGATACGCAGTATTTT	CASSLGVASGASTDTQYF
.	TRBD1	TRBV30	TRBJ1-1	TGTGCCTGGAGTGTACTTGAGGGGGCAGACACTGAAGCTTTCTTT	CAWSVLEGADTEAFF
few	TRBD2	TRBV9	TRBJ2-2	TGTGCCAGCAGCGTCCTAGCGGGAGAGTCCGGGGAGCTGTTTTTT	CASSVLAGESGELFF
.	TRBD2	TRBV7-3	TRBJ2-7	TGTGCCAGCAGCTTAATGGGCGGGAGTAGTGACTACGAGCAGTACTTC	CASSLMGGSSDYEQYF
.	.	TRBV4-1	TRBJ1-2	TGCGCCAGCAGCCAAGATAAGGGGATCGGAGGCTACACCTTC	CASSQDKGIGGYTF
.	.	TRBV23-1	TRBJ2-1	TGCGCCAGCAGTCAATCGCCAGGGGGGCTCCGGAATGAGCAGTTCTTC	CASSQSPGGLRNEQFF
.	.	TRBV7-2	TRBJ2-7	TGTGCCAGCAGCTTACTTATCCAGGGTTCCTACGAGCAGTACTTC	CASSLLIQGSYEQYF
few	.	TRBV29-1	TRBJ1-1	TGCAGCGTTGACCGGGGGGCCGTGAACACTGAAGCTTTCTTT	CSVDRGAVNTEAFF
few	TRBD2	TRBV7-3	TRBJ2-3	TGTGCCAGTGCTAGCGGGAGTGTCACAGATACGCAGTATTTT	CASASGSVTDTQYF
few	.	TRBV7-2	TRBJ1-2	TGTGCCAGCAGCCTCTCCCAGGACGGAGGAGGTGGCTACACCTTC	CASSLSQDGGGGYTF
few	.	TRBV18	TRBJ2-4	TGTGCCAGCTCACCACAAGAGAGAAGTAACATTCAGTACTTC	CASSPQERSNIQYF
few	TRBD2	TRBV7-2	TRBJ2-1	TGTGCCAGCAGCTTAGTCCCGGGACTAGCGGAGAATGAGCAGTTCTTC	CASSLVPGLAENEQFF
.	TRBD1	TRBV27	TRBJ1-2	TGTGCCAGCAGTATAACCGGGACAGGGACCGGCTACACCTTC	CASSITGTGTGYTF
few	.	TRBV6-1	TRBJ2-5	TGTGCCAGCAGTGAAGACTTCTCGCCGAGTCAGACCCAGTACTTC	CASSEDFSPSQTQYF
.	TRBD1	TRBV25-1	TRBJ2-1	TGTGCCAGCAGTGGGACGACAGGGAGCTCCTACAATGAGCAGTTCTTC	CASSGTTGSSYNEQFF
.	.	TRBV20-1	TRBJ2-7	TGCAGTGCTCCCCCCTACCACGAGCAGTACTTC	CSAPPYHEQYF
few	TRBD2	TRBV9	TRBJ2-1	TGTGCCAGCAGCGTAGCTAGCGGAGCGTACAATGAGCAGTTCTTC	CASSVASGAYNEQFF
.	.	TRBV7-9	TRBJ2-1	TGTGCCAGCAGCTTTGTCGGCGGCTCCTACAATGAGCAGTTCTTC	CASSFVGGSYNEQFF
.	.	TRBV7-3	TRBJ2-7	TGTGCCAGCAGCTTATCCCCCGGCTCCTACGAGCAGTACTTC	CASSLSPGSYEQYF
few	TRBD2	TRBV6-5	TRBJ2-7	TGTGCCAGCAGTCGTACTAGCGGGGGATCCTACGAGCAGTACTTC	CASSRTSGGSYEQYF